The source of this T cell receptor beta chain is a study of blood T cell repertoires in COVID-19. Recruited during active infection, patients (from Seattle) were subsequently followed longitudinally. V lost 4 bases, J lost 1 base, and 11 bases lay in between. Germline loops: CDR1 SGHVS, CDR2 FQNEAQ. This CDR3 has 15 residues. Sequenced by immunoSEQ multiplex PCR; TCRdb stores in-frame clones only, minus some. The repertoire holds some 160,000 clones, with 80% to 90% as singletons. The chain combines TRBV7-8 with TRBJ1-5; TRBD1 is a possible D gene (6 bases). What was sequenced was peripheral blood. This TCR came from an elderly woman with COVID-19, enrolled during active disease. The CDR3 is CASSSPGQSNQPQHF. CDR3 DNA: TGTGCCAGCAGCTCGCCGGGACAAAGCAATCAGCCCCAGCATTTT.